A selection of T cell receptor beta chains follows, all from one sample in a study of blood T cell repertoires in COVID-19. Produced via immunoSEQ multiplex PCR; TCRdb's table is partial and in-frame only. The sample carries 240,000 or so clones, almost 85% recorded once. The sequenced sample consisted of peripheral blood. Receptors originate from a woman older than 75 with acute or convalescent COVID-19. Both conserved end residues are part of each CDR3. The order of the fields is D gene, clone size, V gene, J gene, CDR3 DNA, CDR3 protein. A D gene is named only where the DNA matches it firmly. Expanded clones get a size class; other rows say once, few or many, or leave the size out.

>TRBD2|-|TRBV18|TRBJ2-7
TGTGCCAGCGAGACAGTATCTAGCGGGACCGAGCAGTACTTC
CASETVSSGTEQYF
>-|-|TRBV28|TRBJ2-3
TGTGCCAGCAGGGGGGGGGCAACAGATACGCAGTATTTT
CASRGGATDTQYF
>-|once|TRBV27|TRBJ2-3
TGTGCCAGCAGCCTTCGGACAGGAGGGGCATCAGATACGCAGTATTTT
CASSLRTGGASDTQYF
>-|-|TRBV7-9|TRBJ1-1
TGTGCCAGCAGCTTACTTATGGCGGGCGGCACTGAAGCTTTCTTT
CASSLLMAGGTEAFF
>TRBD1|few|TRBV20-1|TRBJ1-2
TGCAGTGCTAATGACAGGGGCTATGGCTACACCTTC
CSANDRGYGYTF
>-|-|TRBV3-1/TRBV3-2|TRBJ1-1
TGTGCCGGCAGCCAAGAACGCCGGACTGAAGCTTTCTTT
CAGSQERRTEAFF
>-|-|TRBV28|TRBJ2-4
TGTGCCAGCAGCTCTCCGTCTCTAGCCAAAAACATTCAGTACTTC
CASSSPSLAKNIQYF
>-|-|TRBV3-1/TRBV3-2|TRBJ1-2
TGTGCCAGCAGCCATTCAGGATCCTATGGCTACACCTTC
CASSHSGSYGYTF
>TRBD2|-|TRBV7-8|TRBJ2-1
TGTGCCAGCAGCTTACGGACTAGATTGAATGAGCAGTTCTTC
CASSLRTRLNEQFF
>-|-|TRBV5-3|TRBJ2-7
TGTGCCAGAAGCTTTGTAGACTTATCCCCCGAGTGCGAGCAGTACTTC
CARSFVDLSPECEQYF
>TRBD1|-|TRBV5-6|TRBJ1-5
TGTGCCAGCAGCTTGGGGGGACAGGCTTGGGGTCAGCCCCAGCATTTT
CASSLGGQAWGQPQHF
>TRBD2|-|TRBV19|TRBJ2-2
TGTGCCAGTAGTATACCTAGCGGGAGCTCAAACACCGGGGAGCTGTTTTTT
CASSIPSGSSNTGELFF
>-|-|TRBV2|TRBJ1-4
TGTGCCAGCAGTCCCGACGGAAGGGAGGAAAAACTGTTTTTT
CASSPDGREEKLFF
>-|-|TRBV20-1|TRBJ1-1
TGCAGTGCTAGTCCTTACACTGAAGCTTTCTTT
CSASPYTEAFF
>-|-|TRBV19|TRBJ1-1
TGTGCCAGTAGTGGCCAGGGCACTGAAGCTTTCTTT
CASSGQGTEAFF
>-|-|TRBV7-3|TRBJ2-1
TGTGCCAGCAGCTTCGAGGATTACAATGAGCAGTTCTTC
CASSFEDYNEQFF
>TRBD1|-|TRBV5-1|TRBJ2-5
TGCGCCAGCAGCCTAACCACAGGGGTCATACAAGAGACCCAGTACTTC
CASSLTTGVIQETQYF
>TRBD1|-|TRBV6-5|TRBJ2-2
TGTGCCAGCATGGACAGGGTGAACACCGGGGAGCTGTTTTTT
CASMDRVNTGELFF
>TRBD1|once|TRBV6-2/TRBV6-3|TRBJ1-6
TGTGCCAGCAGTTACTCTAGTCGGACAGGCTATAATTCACCCCTCCACTTT
CASSYSSRTGYNSPLHF
>TRBD1|-|TRBV18|TRBJ1-2
TGTGCCAGCTCACCAGGGACAGGGGCAAACTATGGCTACACCTTC
CASSPGTGANYGYTF
>-|few|TRBV6-5|TRBJ1-2
TGTGCCAGCAGTTACGCGGGGGCGGACTATGGCTACACCTTC
CASSYAGADYGYTF
>TRBD2|few|TRBV18|TRBJ2-7
TGTGCCAGCTCATCGGGACTAGCGGACTACTACGAGCAGTACTTC
CASSSGLADYYEQYF
>TRBD2|-|TRBV5-1|TRBJ2-7
TGCGCCAGCAGCTTGCCGACCGGGACTAGCGGGGAGCAGTACTTC
CASSLPTGTSGEQYF
>TRBD1|-|TRBV5-1|TRBJ2-3
TGCGCCAGCAGCTTGGGGGAGCTACAGGGGAGCCTCACAGATACGCAGTATTTT
CASSLGELQGSLTDTQYF
>TRBD1|-|TRBV15|TRBJ1-2
TGTGCCACCAGACCTGACAGGGGAAACTATGGCTACACCTTC
CATRPDRGNYGYTF
>TRBD1|-|TRBV5-1|TRBJ2-5
TGCGCCAGCAGATGGACAGGACCGGAGGAGACCCAGTACTTC
CASRWTGPEETQYF
>-|few|TRBV21-1|TRBJ2-1
TGTGCCAGCAGAAAACAGGGGGGCTCCTACAATGAGCAGTTCTTC
CASRKQGGSYNEQFF
>TRBD2|-|TRBV5-6|TRBJ2-2
TGTGCCAGCAGCCCCGGCCCGCGGGGGGTAGACACCGGGGAGCTGTTTTTT
CASSPGPRGVDTGELFF
>TRBD2|-|TRBV29-1|TRBJ2-3
TGCAGCGTTGAAGATCGGGGGGACAGCACAGATACGCAGTATTTT
CSVEDRGDSTDTQYF
>-|-|TRBV5-8|TRBJ2-2
TGTGCCAGCAGCTTGATTTTACAAAGGTCGGGCGGGGAGCTGTTTTTT
CASSLILQRSGGELFF
>-|-|TRBV4-3|TRBJ1-2
TGCGCCAGCAGCCAAGATGTGGGGGGAGACTATGGCTACACCTTC
CASSQDVGGDYGYTF
>TRBD1|-|TRBV9|TRBJ2-1
TGTGCCAGCAGCACTCCCGGGACAGGGGACAATGAGCAGTTCTTC
CASSTPGTGDNEQFF
>-|-|TRBV12-3/TRBV12-4|TRBJ1-1
TGTGCCAGCAGTTTAGGTAGGAACACTGAAGCTTTCTTT
CASSLGRNTEAFF
>TRBD1|-|TRBV6-2/TRBV6-3|TRBJ2-5
TGTGCCAGCAGTCGGGGACAGCAAGAGACCCAGTACTTC
CASSRGQQETQYF
>TRBD1|-|TRBV19|TRBJ2-5
TGTGCCAGTAGCCGGAGATCGGGACAGGGCCAAGAGACCCAGTACTTC
CASSRRSGQGQETQYF
>TRBD1|-|TRBV5-4|TRBJ2-5
TGTGCCAGCAGCCCCAGGACAGGGGAGGGCCAAGAGACCCAGTACTTC
CASSPRTGEGQETQYF
>-|few|TRBV9|TRBJ2-2
TGTGCCAGCAGCGTAGATGGCAGAAACACCGGGGAGCTGTTTTTT
CASSVDGRNTGELFF
>TRBD1|-|TRBV19|TRBJ1-2
TGTGCCAGTAGCCACCTGGGACAGGAGTACAATGGCTACACCTTC
CASSHLGQEYNGYTF
>-|-|TRBV3-1/TRBV3-2|TRBJ1-2
TGTGCCAGCAGCCAAGGATCCCCTACTAACTATGGCTACACCTTC
CASSQGSPTNYGYTF
>TRBD2|-|TRBV7-2|TRBJ2-1
TGTGCCAGCACCTCCTCCGGGACTAGCGAATACAATGAGCAGTTCTTC
CASTSSGTSEYNEQFF
>-|-|TRBV6-1|TRBJ2-1
TGTGCCAGCAGTGAACTAGATGAGCAGTTCTTC
CASSELDEQFF
>TRBD2|-|TRBV6-5|TRBJ2-7
TGTGCCAGCAGTTACGGCCGGGGGGGATACAATGAGCAGTACTTC
CASSYGRGGYNEQYF
>TRBD2|few|TRBV2|TRBJ2-7
TGTGCCAGCGGACTAGCGGGCTACGAGCAGTACTTC
CASGLAGYEQYF
>TRBD1|-|TRBV30|TRBJ1-1
TGTGCCTGGAGTAGGGGGCGGGACACTGAAGCTTTCTTT
CAWSRGRDTEAFF